Shown below are 4 T cell receptor beta chains from a single sample sequenced in a study of prognosis after radiotherapy for stage I lung cancer. The authors amplified TCR beta CDR3 from genomic DNA using two-round multiplex PCR. Gene-specific primers for each TRBV and TRBJ gene drove first-round PCR. TCRdb reprocessed the multiplex PCR reads via MiXCR and lists one record per CDR3 protein. The sample gives roughly 30,000 distinct CDR3 sequences, 30% to 35% of which show up once; roughly 29% is in the top ten. The sequenced sample was PBMCs, obtained before or after stereotactic body radiation therapy (not recorded which). These receptor sequences come from a donor over 45 with non-small cell lung cancer.

The sample holds many counts of this clonotype. This sequence joins TRBV7-9 and TRBJ2-3; 9 bases align to TRBD2. Germline V lookup: CDR1 SEHNR, CDR2 FQNEAQ (reference sequence). The CDR3 sequence is 14 residues long. V shed 3 bases and J 5 bases; nucleotides not matched to a gene: 3. The CDR3 DNA sequence: TGTGCCAGCAGCTTGAGAGCGGGGGGAGATACGCAGTATTTT. This translates into CASSLRAGGDTQYF.

The chain carries TRBV20-1 and TRBJ1-2; D is possibly TRBD1 (5 bases). Trimming took off 7 bases at V and 6 bases at J, with 15 bases between the two ends. This CDR3 contains 12 residues. The germline V gene encodes CDR1 DFQATT and CDR2 SNEGSKA (reference sequence). In nucleotides, the CDR3 is TGCAGTGTAACGCATGGGGACCATGGCTACACCTTC. Translating gives CSVTHGDHGYTF.

By frequency in the sample, this clonotype is medium-sized. This rearrangement joins TRBV12-3 or TRBV12-4 to TRBJ2-7; weak D call: TRBD2 (6 bases). V was cut by 0 bases and J by 3 bases, with 9 bases left in between. The CDR3 sequence is 14 residues long. In nucleotides, the CDR3 is TGTGCCAGCAGTTTAGCCCCGGGAGACTACGAGCAGTACTTC. As protein: CASSLAPGDYEQYF.

This chain uses TRBV6-1 with TRBJ2-1, with 8 bases matching TRBD2. The V gene's germline CDR1 is MNHNS and CDR2 SASEGT. V trimming: 7 bases; J trimming: 5 bases; junction bases outside the gene matches: 13. This CDR3 spans 16 amino acids. CDR3 sequence reads: CASTTGLAGFNNEQFF. The DNA for the CDR3 is TGTGCCAGCACCACAGGACTAGCTGGGTTCAACAATGAGCAGTTCTTC.